The clone carrying this T cell receptor (beta chain) showed up many times. Its target is unknown. A read error may produce the germline difference seen at one junction end. Attached unique molecular identifiers marked individual cDNA molecules. One entry per CDR3 protein, called by TCRdb with MiXCR from the 5' RACE reads. Of about 110,000 distinct CDR3 sequences in the sample, around 10% were seen once. The data derive from a study of early T cells in non-severe SARS-CoV-2 infection. Germline assignment: CDR1 MDHEN and CDR2 SYDVKM. This CDR3 has 14 residues. Study-wide results and limits: VDJdb matching favored anti-spike CD8 responses, missing private and CD4 specificities.

The sequencing sample was made of whole blood. The chain has TRBV28 and TRBJ1-4, with D unresolved. The receptor comes from an adult who was a healthcare worker with PCR-confirmed SARS-CoV-2 infection or an uninfected control (not recorded which). CDR3 in amino acids: CASSLSTPNEKLFF. The DNA of the CDR3 is TGTGCCAGCAGCTTATCGACTCCAAATGAAAAACTGTTTTTT. Together with reference TRBV28 and TRBJ1-4, the CDR3 gives the full variable domain: DVKVTQSSRYLVKRTGEKVFLECVQDMDHENMFWYRQDPGLGLRLIYFSYDVKMKEKGDIPEGYSVSREKKERFSLILESASTNQTSMYLCASSLSTPNEKLFFGSGTQLSVL.